A selection of T cell receptor beta chains follows, all from one sample in a study of CD8 T cells in ankylosing spondylitis. TCRdb processed the 5' RACE reads anew with MiXCR; each CDR3 protein has one entry. This sample carries some 240,000 distinct CDR3 sequences, roughly 18% of them seen once, and the ten largest clones take under 40%. The sequenced sample was blood, either unsorted or a sorted T cell fraction (not recorded which). These receptors came from a male donor with ankylosing spondylitis or in good health (not recorded which). Each CDR3 is given with its conserved first and last residue. D genes are given only for firm matches. Clone size is shown for a subset of rows, as once, few, many or a class of expanded clone.

cdr3_length,j_call,clone_size,d_call,v_call,cdr3_aa,cdr3_nt
15,TRBJ2-7,many,.,TRBV28,CASSRQSAGDYEQYF,TGTGCCAGCAGTAGGCAATCGGCAGGGGACTACGAGCAGTACTTC
14,TRBJ2-1,.,TRBD1,TRBV29-1,CSVRRGRRADEQFF,TGCAGCGTTCGAAGGGGGCGTCGGGCCGATGAGCAGTTCTTC
14,TRBJ2-2,.,TRBD1,TRBV20-1,CSAWTGVNTGELFF,TGCAGTGCTTGGACAGGAGTGAACACCGGGGAGCTGTTTTTT
15,TRBJ2-7,.,TRBD2,TRBV4-1,CASSHKTSGRTEQYF,TGCGCCAGCAGTCACAAGACTAGCGGGAGAACGGAGCAGTACTTC
15,TRBJ2-1,.,TRBD2,TRBV4-1,CASSQAGGQMNEQFF,TGCGCCAGCAGCCAAGCGGGAGGGCAGATGAATGAGCAGTTCTTC
17,TRBJ2-5,few,.,TRBV7-2,CASSLVGSQTSQETQYF,TGTGCCAGCAGCTTAGTGGGCAGCCAGACCAGCCAAGAGACCCAGTACTTC
15,TRBJ2-7,few,.,TRBV27,CASSHRGGDWYEQYF,TGTGCCAGCAGTCACAGGGGCGGGGATTGGTACGAGCAGTACTTC
15,TRBJ2-3,.,TRBD1,TRBV7-3,CASSLGQGNTDTQYF,TGTGCCAGCAGCCTGGGACAGGGAAACACAGATACGCAGTATTTT
15,TRBJ2-7,many,.,TRBV2,CASSEDFNPAYEQYF,TGTGCCAGCAGTGAAGACTTCAACCCGGCCTACGAGCAGTACTTC
14,TRBJ1-3,.,.,TRBV15,CATSRASSGNTIYF,TGTGCCACCAGCAGAGCGTCTTCTGGAAACACCATATATTTT
17,TRBJ2-2,few,TRBD2,TRBV5-6,CASSLVGAGGNTGELFF,TGTGCCAGCAGCTTGGTCGGCGCGGGAGGTAACACCGGGGAGCTGTTTTTT
12,TRBJ2-7,.,TRBD1,TRBV29-1,CSVRDRGYEQYF,TGCAGCGTCCGGGACAGGGGGTACGAGCAGTACTTC
13,TRBJ2-1,.,.,TRBV11-1,CASSRTRHNEQFF,TGTGCCAGCAGCCGTACTAGGCACAATGAGCAGTTCTTC
16,TRBJ2-5,.,.,TRBV25-1,CASSEWGENNQETQYF,TGTGCCAGCAGTGAATGGGGAGAAAACAACCAAGAGACCCAGTACTTC
16,TRBJ2-1,.,TRBD2,TRBV29-1,CSVDPSLGGGVDEQFF,TGCAGCGTTGACCCCTCTCTTGGGGGAGGGGTTGATGAGCAGTTCTTC
17,TRBJ2-1,few,.,TRBV4-3,CASSQGGAVGTNNEQFF,TGCGCCAGCAGCCAAGGGGGGGCGGTAGGGACTAACAATGAGCAGTTCTTC
15,TRBJ2-1,.,TRBD2,TRBV13,CASRGVASGRFEQFF,TGTGCCAGCAGGGGAGTGGCTAGCGGGAGGTTTGAGCAGTTCTTC
13,TRBJ2-7,.,.,TRBV27,CASGRGSKDEQYF,TGTGCCAGCGGAAGAGGGAGTAAAGACGAGCAGTACTTC